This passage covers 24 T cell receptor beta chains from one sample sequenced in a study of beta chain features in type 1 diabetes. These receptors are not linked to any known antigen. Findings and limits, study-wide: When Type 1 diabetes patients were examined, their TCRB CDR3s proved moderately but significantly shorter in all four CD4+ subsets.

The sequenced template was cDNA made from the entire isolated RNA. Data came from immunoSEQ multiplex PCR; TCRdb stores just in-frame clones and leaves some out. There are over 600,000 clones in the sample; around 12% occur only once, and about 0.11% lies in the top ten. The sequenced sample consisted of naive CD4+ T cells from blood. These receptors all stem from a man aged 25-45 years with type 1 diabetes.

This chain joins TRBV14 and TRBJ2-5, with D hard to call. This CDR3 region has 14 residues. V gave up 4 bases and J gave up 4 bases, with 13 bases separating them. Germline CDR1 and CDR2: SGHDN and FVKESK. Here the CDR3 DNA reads TGTGCCAGCAGCCTCCTTTTATCGGCAGAGACCCAGTACTTC. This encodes CASSLLLSAETQYF.

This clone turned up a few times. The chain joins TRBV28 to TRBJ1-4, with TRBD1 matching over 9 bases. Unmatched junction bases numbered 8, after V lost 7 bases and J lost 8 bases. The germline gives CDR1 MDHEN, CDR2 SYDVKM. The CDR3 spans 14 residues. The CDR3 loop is CASTRTGVGEKLFF. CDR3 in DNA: TGTGCCAGCACTAGGACAGGGGTAGGAGAAAAACTGTTTTTT.

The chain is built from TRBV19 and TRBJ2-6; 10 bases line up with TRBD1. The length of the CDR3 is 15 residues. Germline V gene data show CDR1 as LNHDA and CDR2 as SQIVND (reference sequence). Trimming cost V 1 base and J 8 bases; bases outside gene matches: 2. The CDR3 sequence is CASSIGQGAPNVLTF. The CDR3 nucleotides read TGTGCCAGTAGTATAGGACAGGGGGCTCCCAACGTCCTGACTTTC.

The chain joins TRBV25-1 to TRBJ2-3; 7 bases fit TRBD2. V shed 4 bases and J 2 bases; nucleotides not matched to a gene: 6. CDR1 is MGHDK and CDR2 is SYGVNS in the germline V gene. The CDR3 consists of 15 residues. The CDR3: CASSARLAHTDTQYF. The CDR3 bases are TGTGCCAGCAGTGCCAGACTAGCTCACACAGATACGCAGTATTTT.

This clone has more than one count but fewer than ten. For the CDR3, the DNA is TGTGCCAGCAGTGAGGTGATGAAGGCGCCCGTGTTTTTT. It yields the protein CASSEVMKAPVFF. The chain couples TRBV6-1 to TRBJ1-4; D not resolved. Trimming removed 3 bases at V and 15 bases at J, with 17 bases between. Germline CDR1 reads MNHNS; CDR2 reads SASEGT. CDR3 length: 13 residues.

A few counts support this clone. The CDR3 reads CASSLRQLPEQYF. The DNA of the CDR3 is TGTGCCAGCAGTTTAAGACAGCTCCCCGAGCAGTACTTC. The gene calls are TRBV28 and TRBJ2-7, with TRBD1 as a possible D gene (5 bases). Trimming took off 2 bases at V and 6 bases at J, with 11 bases between the two ends. Germline CDR1 reads MDHEN; CDR2 reads SYDVKM. This CDR3 region has 13 residues.

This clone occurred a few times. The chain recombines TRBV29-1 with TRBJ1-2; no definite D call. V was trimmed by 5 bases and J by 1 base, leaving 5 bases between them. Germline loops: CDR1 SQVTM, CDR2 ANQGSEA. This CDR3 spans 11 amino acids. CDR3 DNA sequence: TGCAGCGTTCGGAATAACTATGGCTACACCTTC. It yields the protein CSVRNNYGYTF.

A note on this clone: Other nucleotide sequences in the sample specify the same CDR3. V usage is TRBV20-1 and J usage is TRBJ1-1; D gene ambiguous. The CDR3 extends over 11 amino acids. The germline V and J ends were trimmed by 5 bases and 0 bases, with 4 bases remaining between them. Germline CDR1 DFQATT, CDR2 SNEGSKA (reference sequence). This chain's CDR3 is CSARMNTEAFF. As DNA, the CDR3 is TGCAGTGCTCGAATGAACACTGAAGCTTTCTTT.

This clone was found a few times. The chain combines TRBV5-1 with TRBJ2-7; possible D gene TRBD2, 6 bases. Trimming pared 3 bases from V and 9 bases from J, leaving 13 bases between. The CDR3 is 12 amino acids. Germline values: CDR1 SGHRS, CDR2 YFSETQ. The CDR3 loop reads CASSSDYIRQYF. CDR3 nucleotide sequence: TGCGCCAGCAGCTCGGACTACATAAGGCAGTACTTC.

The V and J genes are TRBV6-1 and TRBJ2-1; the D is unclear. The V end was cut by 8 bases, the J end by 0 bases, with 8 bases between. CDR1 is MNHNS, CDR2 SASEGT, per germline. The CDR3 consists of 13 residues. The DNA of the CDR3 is TGTGCCAGCGACGAGAGCTCCTACAATGAGCAGTTCTTC. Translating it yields CASDESSYNEQFF.

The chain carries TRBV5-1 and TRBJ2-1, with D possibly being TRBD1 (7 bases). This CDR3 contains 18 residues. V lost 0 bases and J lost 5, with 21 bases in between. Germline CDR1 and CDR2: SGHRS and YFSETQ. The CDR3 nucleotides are TGCGCCAGCAGCTTGGGGCTAGGCGGGGACAGATTAAACAATGAGCAGTTCTTC. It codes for CASSLGLGGDRLNNEQFF.

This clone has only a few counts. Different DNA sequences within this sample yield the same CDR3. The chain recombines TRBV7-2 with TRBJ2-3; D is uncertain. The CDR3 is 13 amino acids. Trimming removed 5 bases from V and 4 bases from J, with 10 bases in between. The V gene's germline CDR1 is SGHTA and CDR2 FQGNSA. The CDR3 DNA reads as TGTGCCAGCAGCCCGCCAGGACCAGATACGCAGTATTTT. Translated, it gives CASSPPGPDTQYF.

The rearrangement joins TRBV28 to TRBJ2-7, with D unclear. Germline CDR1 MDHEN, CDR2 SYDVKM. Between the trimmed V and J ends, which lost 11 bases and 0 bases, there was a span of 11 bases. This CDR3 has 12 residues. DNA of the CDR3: TGTGCCCACACAAGGGACTCCTACGAGCAGTACTTC. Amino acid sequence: CAHTRDSYEQYF.

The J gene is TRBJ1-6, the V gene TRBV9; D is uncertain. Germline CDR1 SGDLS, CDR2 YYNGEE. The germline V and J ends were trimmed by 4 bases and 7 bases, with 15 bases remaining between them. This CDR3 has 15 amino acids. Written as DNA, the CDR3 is TGTGCCAGCAGCATGGACGGATTCAGGAATTCACCCCTCCACTTT. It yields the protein CASSMDGFRNSPLHF. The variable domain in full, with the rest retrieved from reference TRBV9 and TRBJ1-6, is DSGVTQTPKHLITATGQRVTLRCSPRSGDLSVYWYQQSLDQGLQFLIQYYNGEERAKGNILERFSAQQFPDLHSELNLSSLELGDSALYFCASSMDGFRNSPLHFGNGTRLTVT.

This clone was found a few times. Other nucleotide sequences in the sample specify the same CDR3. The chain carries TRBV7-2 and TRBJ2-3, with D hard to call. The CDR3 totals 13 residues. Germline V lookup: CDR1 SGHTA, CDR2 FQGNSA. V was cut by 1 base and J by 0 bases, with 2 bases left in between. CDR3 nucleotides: TGTGCCAGCAGCTTAGTCAGCACAGATACGCAGTATTTT. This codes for CASSLVSTDTQYF.

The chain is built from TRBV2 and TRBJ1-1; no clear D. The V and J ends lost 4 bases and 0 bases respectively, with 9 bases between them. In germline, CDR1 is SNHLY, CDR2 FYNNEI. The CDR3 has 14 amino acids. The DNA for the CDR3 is TGTGCCAGCAGTGTCATGACCATGAACACTGAAGCTTTCTTT. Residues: CASSVMTMNTEAFF. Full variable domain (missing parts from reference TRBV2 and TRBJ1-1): EPEVTQTPSHQVTQMGQEVILRCVPISNHLYFYWYRQILGQKVEFLVSFYNNEISEKSEIFDDQFSVERPDGSNFTLKIRSTKLEDSAMYFCASSVMTMNTEAFFGQGTRLTVV.

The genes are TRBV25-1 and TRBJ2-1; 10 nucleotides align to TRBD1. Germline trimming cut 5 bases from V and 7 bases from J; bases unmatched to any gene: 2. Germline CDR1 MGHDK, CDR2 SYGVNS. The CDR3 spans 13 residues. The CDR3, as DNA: TGTGCCAGCAGTTGGACAGGGGGAAATGAGCAGTTCTTC. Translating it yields CASSWTGGNEQFF.

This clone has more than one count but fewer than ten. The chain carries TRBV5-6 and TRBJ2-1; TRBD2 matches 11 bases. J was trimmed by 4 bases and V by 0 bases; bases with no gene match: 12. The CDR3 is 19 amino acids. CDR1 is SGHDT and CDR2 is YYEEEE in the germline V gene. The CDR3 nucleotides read TGTGCCAGCAGCTTGGTATTAGCTAGCGGGGGGACCTCTTACAATGAGCAGTTCTTC. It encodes CASSLVLASGGTSYNEQFF.

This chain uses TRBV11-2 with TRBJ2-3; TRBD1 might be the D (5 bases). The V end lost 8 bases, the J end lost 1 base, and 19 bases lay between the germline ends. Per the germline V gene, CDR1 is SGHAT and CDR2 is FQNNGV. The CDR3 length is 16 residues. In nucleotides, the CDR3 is TGTGCCAGCGCCCTCCGTAGAGACAGCCGCACAGATACGCAGTATTTT. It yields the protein CASALRRDSRTDTQYF.

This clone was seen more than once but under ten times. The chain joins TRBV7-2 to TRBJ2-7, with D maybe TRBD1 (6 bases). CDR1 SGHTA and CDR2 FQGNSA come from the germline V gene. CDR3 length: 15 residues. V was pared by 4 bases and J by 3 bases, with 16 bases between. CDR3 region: CASSSTAGTIYEQYF. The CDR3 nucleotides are TGTGCCAGCAGCTCTACTGCCGGGACAATCTACGAGCAGTACTTC.

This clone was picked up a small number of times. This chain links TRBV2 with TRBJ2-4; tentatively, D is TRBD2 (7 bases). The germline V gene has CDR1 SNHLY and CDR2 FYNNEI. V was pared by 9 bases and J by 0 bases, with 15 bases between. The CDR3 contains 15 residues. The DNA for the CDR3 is TGTGCCAGTGTACGGGGGGCCCAAGCCAAAAACATTCAGTACTTC. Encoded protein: CASVRGAQAKNIQYF.

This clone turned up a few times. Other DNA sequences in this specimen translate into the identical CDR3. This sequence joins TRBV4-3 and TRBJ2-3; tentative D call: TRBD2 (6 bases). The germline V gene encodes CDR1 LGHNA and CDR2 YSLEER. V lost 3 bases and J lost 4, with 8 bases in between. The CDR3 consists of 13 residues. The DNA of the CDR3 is TGCGCCAGCAGCCAGGGACTTTCAGATACGCAGTATTTT. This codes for CASSQGLSDTQYF.

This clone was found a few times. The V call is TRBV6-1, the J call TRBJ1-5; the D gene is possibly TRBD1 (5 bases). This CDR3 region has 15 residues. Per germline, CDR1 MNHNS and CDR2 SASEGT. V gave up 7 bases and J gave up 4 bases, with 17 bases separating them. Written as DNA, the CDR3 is TGTGCCAGCACCTCCGTGGTGACAGTAAATCAGCCCCAGCATTTT. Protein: CASTSVVTVNQPQHF.

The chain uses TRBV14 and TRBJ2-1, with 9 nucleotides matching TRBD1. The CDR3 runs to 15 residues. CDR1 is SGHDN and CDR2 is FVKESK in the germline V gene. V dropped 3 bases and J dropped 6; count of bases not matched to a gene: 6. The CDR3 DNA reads TGTGCCAGCAGCCAGATGGGACAGGGCGGCAATGAGCAGTTCTTC. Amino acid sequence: CASSQMGQGGNEQFF. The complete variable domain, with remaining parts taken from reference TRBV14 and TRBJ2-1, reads EAGVTQFPSHSVIEKGQTVTLRCDPISGHDNLYWYRRVMGKEIKFLLHFVKESKQDESGMPNNRFLAERTGGTYSTLKVQPAELEDSGVYFCASSQMGQGGNEQFFGPGTRLTVL.